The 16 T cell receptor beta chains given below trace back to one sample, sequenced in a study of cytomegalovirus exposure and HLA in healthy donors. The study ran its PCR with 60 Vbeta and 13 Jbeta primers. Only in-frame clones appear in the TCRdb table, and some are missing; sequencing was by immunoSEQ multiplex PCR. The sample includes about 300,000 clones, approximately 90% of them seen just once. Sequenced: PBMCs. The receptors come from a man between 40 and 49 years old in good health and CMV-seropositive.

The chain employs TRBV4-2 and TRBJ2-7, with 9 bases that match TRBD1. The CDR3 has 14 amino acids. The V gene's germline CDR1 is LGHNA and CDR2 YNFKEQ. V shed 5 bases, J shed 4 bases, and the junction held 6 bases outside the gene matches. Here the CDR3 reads CASSSDRGTYEQYF. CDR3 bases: TGTGCCAGCAGCTCTGACAGGGGGACTTACGAGCAGTACTTC.

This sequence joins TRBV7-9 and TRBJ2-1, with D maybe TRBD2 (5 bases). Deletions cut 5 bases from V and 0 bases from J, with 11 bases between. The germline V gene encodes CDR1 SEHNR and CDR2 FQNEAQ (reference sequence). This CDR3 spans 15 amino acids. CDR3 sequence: CASSANRDSYNEQFF. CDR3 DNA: TGTGCCAGCAGCGCTAACCGGGACTCCTACAATGAGCAGTTCTTC.

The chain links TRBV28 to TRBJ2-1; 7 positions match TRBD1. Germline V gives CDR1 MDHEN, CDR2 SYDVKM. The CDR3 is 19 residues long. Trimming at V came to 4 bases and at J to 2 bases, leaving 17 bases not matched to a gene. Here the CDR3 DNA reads TGTGCCAGCAGTTCCCCACACGCAAGACAGGGATTGCCCTACAATGAGCAGTTCTTC. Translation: CASSSPHARQGLPYNEQFF.

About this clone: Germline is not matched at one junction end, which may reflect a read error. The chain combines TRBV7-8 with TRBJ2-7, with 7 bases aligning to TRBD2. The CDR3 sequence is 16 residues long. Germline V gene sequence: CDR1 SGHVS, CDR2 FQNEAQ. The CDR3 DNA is TGTGCCAGCAGCTTAGCGGGGAGGGAGCCCTCCCACGAGCAGTACTTC. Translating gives CASSLAGREPSHEQYF.

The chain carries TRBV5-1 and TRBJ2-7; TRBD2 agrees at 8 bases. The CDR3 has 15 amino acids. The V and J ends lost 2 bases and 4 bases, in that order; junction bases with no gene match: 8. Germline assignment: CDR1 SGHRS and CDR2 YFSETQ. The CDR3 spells CASSFRAGGTYEQYF. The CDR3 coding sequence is TGCGCCAGCAGCTTCAGGGCGGGAGGAACTTACGAGCAGTACTTC.

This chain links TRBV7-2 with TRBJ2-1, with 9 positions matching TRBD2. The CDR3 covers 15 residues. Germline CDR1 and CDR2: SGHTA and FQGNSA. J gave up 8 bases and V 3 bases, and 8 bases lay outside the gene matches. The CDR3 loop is CASSFPGLAADEQFF. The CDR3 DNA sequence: TGTGCCAGCAGCTTCCCGGGACTAGCAGCGGATGAGCAGTTCTTC.

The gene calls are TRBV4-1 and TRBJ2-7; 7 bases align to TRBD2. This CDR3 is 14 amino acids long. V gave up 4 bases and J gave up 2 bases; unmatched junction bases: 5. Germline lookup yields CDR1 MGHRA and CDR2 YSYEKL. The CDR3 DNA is TGCGCCAGCAGCCTCCGGAGCGGGGCCTACGAGCAGTACTTC. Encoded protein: CASSLRSGAYEQYF.

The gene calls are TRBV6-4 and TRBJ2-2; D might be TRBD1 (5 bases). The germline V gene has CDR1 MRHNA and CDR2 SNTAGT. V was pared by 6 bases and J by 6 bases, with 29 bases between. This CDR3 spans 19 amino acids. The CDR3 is CASSRVPSWQEETPGELFF. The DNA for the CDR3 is TGTGCCAGCAGCAGGGTTCCCTCCTGGCAGGAAGAAACCCCCGGGGAGCTGTTTTTT.

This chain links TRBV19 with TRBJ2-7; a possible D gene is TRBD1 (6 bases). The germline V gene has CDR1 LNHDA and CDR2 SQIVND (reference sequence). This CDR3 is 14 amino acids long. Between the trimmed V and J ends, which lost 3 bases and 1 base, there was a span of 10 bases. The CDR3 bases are TGTGCCAGTAGTATTTTAGGGGGATCCTACGAGCAGTACTTC. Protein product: CASSILGGSYEQYF.

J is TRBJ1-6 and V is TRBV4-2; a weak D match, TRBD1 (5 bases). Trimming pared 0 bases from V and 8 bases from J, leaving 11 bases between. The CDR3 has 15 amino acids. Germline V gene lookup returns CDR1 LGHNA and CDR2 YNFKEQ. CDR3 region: CASSQEPQGDSPLHF. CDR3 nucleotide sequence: TGTGCCAGCAGCCAAGAGCCCCAGGGTGATTCACCCCTCCACTTT.

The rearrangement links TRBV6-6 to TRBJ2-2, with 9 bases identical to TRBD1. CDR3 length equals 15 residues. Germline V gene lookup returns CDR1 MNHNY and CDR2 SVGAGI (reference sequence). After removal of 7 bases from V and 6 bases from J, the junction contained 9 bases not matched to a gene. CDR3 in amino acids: CASTPPGQGSGELFF. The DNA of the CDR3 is TGTGCCAGCACCCCGCCGGGACAGGGTTCCGGGGAGCTGTTTTTT.

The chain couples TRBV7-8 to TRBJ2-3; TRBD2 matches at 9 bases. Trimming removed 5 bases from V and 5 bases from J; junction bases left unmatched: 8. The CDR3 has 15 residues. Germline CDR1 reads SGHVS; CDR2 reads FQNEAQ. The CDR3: CASSPQPTSGDTQYF. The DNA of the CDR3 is TGTGCCAGCAGCCCACAACCGACTAGCGGAGATACGCAGTATTTT.

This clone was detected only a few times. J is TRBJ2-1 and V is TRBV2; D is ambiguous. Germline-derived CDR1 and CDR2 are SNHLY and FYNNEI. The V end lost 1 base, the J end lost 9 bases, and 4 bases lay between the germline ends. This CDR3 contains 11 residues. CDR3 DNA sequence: TGTGCCAGCAGTGAAGTCTTTGAGCAGTTCTTC. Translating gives CASSEVFEQFF. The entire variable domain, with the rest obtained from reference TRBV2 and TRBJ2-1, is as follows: EPEVTQTPSHQVTQMGQEVILRCVPISNHLYFYWYRQILGQKVEFLVSFYNNEISEKSEIFDDQFSVERPDGSNFTLKIRSTKLEDSAMYFCASSEVFEQFFGPGTRLTVL.

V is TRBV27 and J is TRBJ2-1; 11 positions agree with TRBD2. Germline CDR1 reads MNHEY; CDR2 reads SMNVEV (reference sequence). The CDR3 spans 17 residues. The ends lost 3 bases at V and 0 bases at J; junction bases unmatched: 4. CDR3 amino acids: CASSFRLAGSSYNEQFF. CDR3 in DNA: TGTGCCAGCAGTTTCCGACTAGCGGGGAGCTCCTACAATGAGCAGTTCTTC.

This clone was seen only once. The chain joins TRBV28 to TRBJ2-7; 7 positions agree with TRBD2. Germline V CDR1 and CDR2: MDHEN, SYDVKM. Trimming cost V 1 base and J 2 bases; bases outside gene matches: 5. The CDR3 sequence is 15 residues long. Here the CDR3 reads CASSLLGGVAYEQYF. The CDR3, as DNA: TGTGCCAGCAGTTTATTGGGGGGGGTTGCCTACGAGCAGTACTTC.

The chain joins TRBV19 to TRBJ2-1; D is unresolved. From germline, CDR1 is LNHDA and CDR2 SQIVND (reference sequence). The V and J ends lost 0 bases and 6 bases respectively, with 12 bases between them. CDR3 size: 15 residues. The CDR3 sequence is CASSIDGDARNEQFF. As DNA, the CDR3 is TGTGCCAGTAGTATAGATGGAGACGCTCGCAATGAGCAGTTCTTC.